The text below deals with one TCR beta chain. TCRdb's table, derived via immunoSEQ multiplex PCR, lists solely in-frame clones and lacks some. The sample includes around 100,000 clones, under 85% of them seen just once. This specimen comes from a study of PD-L1 blockade in urothelial cancer. Study as a whole: Atezolizumab therapy began for patients in 2014, dosed at 1,200 mg intravenously every 3 weeks. Blood analyses occurred 3 weeks (second dose) and 6 weeks post treatment start.

The CDR3 covers 13 residues. V lost 2 bases and J 3 bases, leaving 8 bases between the germline ends. Per germline, CDR1 KGHSH and CDR2 LQKENI. The sequences come from PBMCs, collected around atezolizumab (anti-PD-L1) treatment. The rearrangement joins TRBV18 to TRBJ2-7, with D uncertain. This clonotype was sampled from a man in his fifties with urothelial cancer. The CDR3: CASSPSHSYEQYF. The CDR3 nucleotides are TGTGCCAGCTCACCATCTCACAGCTACGAGCAGTACTTC.